The rows below give T cell receptor beta chains drawn from one sample of a study of OX40 agonist ivuxolimab in advanced cancers. The assay was immunoSEQ multiplex PCR, and TCRdb's table has in-frame clones only and misses some. The sample yields approximately 70,000 clones, more than 80% seen once. Sequencing used CD4+ or CD8+ T cells sorted from blood, obtained in a trial of the OX40 agonist ivuxolimab. These receptors originate from an adult with an advanced solid tumor such as melanoma, head and neck, liver or kidney cancer. Both conserved end residues are part of each CDR3. A D gene is named only where the DNA matches it firmly. Only some rows state a clone size, as once, few, many or a class for expanded clones.

TRBV4-1	17	few	TRBD1	TRBJ1-4	CASSQGQRQGANEKLFF	TGCGCCAGCAGCCAAGGGCAGAGACAGGGGGCTAATGAAAAACTGTTTTTT
TRBV18	12	NA	NA	TRBJ2-5	CASSPEGETQYF	TGTGCCAGCTCACCTGAGGGCGAGACCCAGTACTTC
TRBV19	13	NA	NA	TRBJ1-1	CASRMDRNTEAFF	TGTGCCAGTAGAATGGACAGGAACACTGAAGCTTTCTTT
TRBV2	15	once	TRBD1	TRBJ1-5	CASSLTGGGNQPQHF	TGTGCCAGCAGCCTGACAGGGGGTGGCAATCAGCCCCAGCATTTT
TRBV7-7	13	NA	NA	TRBJ2-1	CASSASFVDEQFF	TGTGCTAGCAGCGCCAGCTTTGTGGATGAGCAGTTCTTC
TRBV25-1	12	NA	TRBD1	TRBJ1-2	CASTRTGYGYTF	TGTGCCAGCACCCGGACAGGCTATGGCTACACCTTC
TRBV25-1	15	NA	NA	TRBJ1-3	CASRAGTEYGNTIYF	TGTGCCAGCAGGGCCGGGACGGAGTACGGAAACACCATATATTTT
TRBV28	13	NA	NA	TRBJ2-5	CASSFPPGETQYF	TGTGCCAGCAGTTTCCCCCCTGGGGAGACCCAGTACTTC
TRBV5-6	15	NA	TRBD2	TRBJ2-3	CASSFGGWGTDTQYF	TGTGCCAGCAGCTTCGGGGGGTGGGGCACAGATACGCAGTATTTT
TRBV5-5	16	NA	TRBD1	TRBJ1-6	CASSLVSGQGNSPLHF	TGTGCCAGCAGCTTGGTTTCGGGACAGGGAAATTCACCCCTCCACTTT
TRBV28	14	once	NA	TRBJ1-1	CASSSTWLNTEAFF	TGTGCCAGCAGTAGTACATGGCTGAACACTGAAGCTTTCTTT
TRBV11-1	17	NA	TRBD1	TRBJ2-2	CASSLGVIQGLTGELFF	TGTGCCAGCAGCTTAGGAGTGATACAGGGGTTAACCGGAGAGCTGTTTTTT
TRBV2	15	NA	NA	TRBJ1-6	CASNMDRPNNSPLHF	TGTGCCAGCAATATGGACAGACCAAATAATTCACCCCTCCACTTT
TRBV6-1	14	NA	NA	TRBJ1-4	CASSEGGGNEKLFF	TGTGCCAGCAGTGAGGGTGGGGGGAATGAAAAACTGTTTTTT
TRBV5-1	14	NA	NA	TRBJ1-5	CASSPGTKDQPQHF	TGCGCCAGCAGCCCGGGGACAAAGGATCAGCCCCAGCATTTT
TRBV15	14	NA	TRBD1	TRBJ1-1	CATSRTTGVTEAFF	TGTGCCACCAGCAGAACGACAGGGGTTACTGAAGCTTTCTTT
TRBV29-1	12	NA	NA	TRBJ2-7	CSVHSDGTEQYF	TGCAGCGTTCATTCGGACGGGACCGAGCAGTACTTC
TRBV5-4	15	once	TRBD1	TRBJ2-3	CASSLGQGFTDTQYF	TGTGCCAGCAGCTTGGGACAGGGCTTCACAGATACGCAGTATTTT
TRBV2	16	NA	TRBD2	TRBJ2-1	CASSEARLAGANEQFF	TGTGCCAGCAGTGAAGCGCGACTAGCGGGAGCGAATGAGCAGTTCTTC
TRBV6-5	12	once	NA	TRBJ2-2	CASSPRTGELFF	TGTGCCAGCAGTCCCCGAACCGGGGAGCTGTTTTTT
TRBV25-1	15	NA	NA	TRBJ2-2	CASRIGFSGHRGAVF	TGTGCCAGCAGAATAGGGTTCTCGGGACACCGGGGAGCTGTTTTT
TRBV6-5	15	NA	NA	TRBJ1-6	CASSSAESRNSPLHF	TGTGCCAGCAGCTCCGCAGAGTCTCGGAATTCACCCCTCCACTTT
TRBV28	15	NA	NA	TRBJ2-3	CASSSPPDLTDTQYF	TGTGCCAGCAGTTCCCCTCCTGACCTCACAGATACGCAGTATTTT
TRBV7-2	13	NA	NA	TRBJ2-7	CASSFFAGREQYF	TGTGCCAGCAGCTTTTTTGCGGGGCGCGAGCAGTACTTC
TRBV4-2	15	NA	NA	TRBJ1-4	CASSQKQGRDEKLFF	TGTGCCAGCAGCCAGAAACAGGGTAGGGATGAAAAACTGTTTTTT
TRBV10-2	13	NA	TRBD1	TRBJ2-4	CASTQGASNIQYF	TGCGCCAGCACTCAGGGGGCGAGCAACATTCAGTACTTC
TRBV11-3	15	NA	NA	TRBJ2-3	CASRPRGNRRDTQYF	TGTGCCAGCAGGCCACGGGGGAACCGCAGGGATACGCAGTATTTT
TRBV18	14	NA	TRBD1	TRBJ1-1	CASGGQGTNTEAFF	TGTGCCAGCGGCGGACAGGGTACGAACACTGAAGCTTTCTTT
TRBV27	16	NA	NA	TRBJ1-6	CASSLRSGAGISPLHF	TGTGCCAGCAGTTTAAGGTCTGGGGCAGGGATCTCACCCCTCCACTTT
TRBV6-5	15	NA	NA	TRBJ1-5	CASSYDGRGGQPQHF	TGTGCCAGCAGTTACGATGGCAGGGGAGGTCAGCCCCAGCATTTT
TRBV4-1	16	NA	TRBD1	TRBJ1-5	CASSPPGGSSNQPQHF	TGCGCCAGCAGCCCCCCAGGGGGTTCTAGCAATCAGCCCCAGCATTTT
TRBV2	14	NA	TRBD1	TRBJ1-5	CASSPDRVDQPQHF	TGTGCCAGCAGTCCAGACAGGGTGGATCAGCCCCAGCATTTT
TRBV5-4	15	once	NA	TRBJ2-3	CASSLDGASTDTQYF	TGTGCCAGCAGCTTGGACGGTGCTAGCACAGATACGCAGTATTTT
TRBV19	16	once	NA	TRBJ1-2	CASSIDRDGIDYGYTF	TGTGCCAGTAGTATAGATCGGGACGGGATTGACTATGGCTACACCTTC
TRBV7-9	11	NA	TRBD1	TRBJ2-7	CAGGQGYEQYF	TGTGCAGGCGGACAGGGGTACGAGCAGTACTTC
TRBV20-1	11	few	NA	TRBJ1-1	CSGHPNTEAFF	TGCAGTGGACACCCAAACACTGAAGCTTTCTTT
TRBV19	15	NA	TRBD1	TRBJ1-5	CASSMGQLGNQPQHF	TGTGCCAGTAGTATGGGACAGTTGGGCAATCAGCCCCAGCATTTT
TRBV19	14	NA	TRBD1	TRBJ2-7	CASSIPGQGYEQYF	TGTGCCAGTAGTATCCCCGGACAGGGGTACGAGCAGTACTTC
TRBV5-6	13	NA	NA	TRBJ1-6	CASSLFLDSPLHF	TGTGCCAGCAGCTTGTTTCTTGATTCACCCCTCCACTTT
TRBV19	15	NA	NA	TRBJ2-7	CASRNLGGSSYEQYF	TGTGCCAGTAGGAACCTCGGGGGTAGCTCCTACGAGCAGTACTTC
TRBV7-7	16	NA	TRBD2	TRBJ2-5	CASSPLAGGPQETQYF	TGTGCTAGCAGCCCCCTAGCGGGGGGGCCCCAAGAGACCCAGTACTTC
TRBV25-1	12	NA	NA	TRBJ1-2	CASSDWAGGYTF	TGTGCCAGCAGTGATTGGGCAGGGGGCTACACCTTC
TRBV5-1	17	NA	TRBD2	TRBJ2-3	CASDVLAAGVGTDTQYF	TGCGCCAGCGACGTGCTAGCGGCCGGCGTGGGCACAGATACGCAGTATTTT
TRBV13	14	NA	NA	TRBJ1-5	CASSLGGGNQPQHF	TGTGCCAGCAGCTTAGGGGGTGGCAATCAGCCCCAGCATTTT
TRBV7-8	13	NA	TRBD1	TRBJ2-7	CASSVDRAYEQYF	TGTGCCAGCAGCGTGGACAGGGCCTACGAGCAGTACTTC